A selection of T cell receptor beta chains follows, all from one sample in a study of blood T cell repertoires in COVID-19. Profiled with immunoSEQ multiplex PCR; TCRdb holds only in-frame clones, not every one. Here the sample spans fewer than 200,000 clones, approximately 88% being singletons. The sample consisted of peripheral blood. These receptors all come from a woman aged 80 or over with active or convalescent COVID-19. The CDR3 runs from the conserved cysteine through the conserved F or W. A D gene is named only where the DNA matches it firmly. Expanded clones are given a class, and other clones once, few, many or no size at all.

clone size	V gene	D gene	J gene	CDR3 DNA	CDR3 protein
once	TRBV4-3	.	TRBJ2-1	TGCGCCAGCAGCCAAGGGTTTAGAAATGAGCAGTTCTTC	CASSQGFRNEQFF
.	TRBV24-1	.	TRBJ1-1	TGTGCCACCAGTGATTTCTTGGACAGCAAAGGGGAAGCTTTCTTT	CATSDFLDSKGEAFF
.	TRBV7-9	.	TRBJ2-1	TGTGCCAGCACCCCCACAGGCTACTCCTACAATGAGCAGTTCTTC	CASTPTGYSYNEQFF
.	TRBV7-2	.	TRBJ1-1	TGTGCCAGCAGCTTAGCAGGATGGGGAGCTGAAGCTTTCTTT	CASSLAGWGAEAFF
.	TRBV4-3	.	TRBJ1-1	TGCGCCAGCAGCCAAGGAGACTCCCAGTTAGGCTATTCAGGACAACTGAACACTGAAGCTTTCTTT	CASSQGDSQLGYSGQLNTEAFF
.	TRBV19	.	TRBJ1-4	TGTGCCAGTAGTATAGCAACCGCAGGGGAGGAAAAACTGTTTTTT	CASSIATAGEEKLFF
once	TRBV9	TRBD2	TRBJ2-1	TGTGCCAGCAGCCCTGTCCAGCGGGGGCCCTCCTACAATGAGCAGTTCTTC	CASSPVQRGPSYNEQFF
.	TRBV18	TRBD1	TRBJ1-1	TGTGCCAGCTCACCAGGACAGGGATCGAACACTGAAGCTTTCTTT	CASSPGQGSNTEAFF
.	TRBV7-7	TRBD2	TRBJ2-1	TGTGCTAGCAGCCCTACCTCCCGGACTAGTCGCAATGAGCAGTTCTTC	CASSPTSRTSRNEQFF
.	TRBV2	TRBD1	TRBJ1-1	TGTGCCAGCACTGGGACAGGGGACTACACTGAAGCTTTCTTT	CASTGTGDYTEAFF
.	TRBV5-1	.	TRBJ1-4	TGCGCCAGCGGAAAACAGGGCCTTGCAACTAATGAAAAACTGTTTTTT	CASGKQGLATNEKLFF
few	TRBV5-6	.	TRBJ1-4	TGTGCCAGCAGCTTGGGCGCCGAACTTAATGAAAAACTGTTTTTT	CASSLGAELNEKLFF
.	TRBV7-2	.	TRBJ1-1	TGTGCCAGCAGCCCGACCCGGGACAACCACGCGGAAGCTTTCTTT	CASSPTRDNHAEAFF
few	TRBV27	.	TRBJ1-6	TGTGCCAGCAGTTTAAGCCGAAATAATTCACCCCTCCACTTT	CASSLSRNNSPLHF
.	TRBV5-1	.	TRBJ1-2	TGCGCCAGCAGCTCGGAACAGGGTAACGGCTACACCTTC	CASSSEQGNGYTF
.	TRBV2	.	TRBJ1-1	TGTGCCAGCAGTGAGCAGGAAATGAACACTGAAGCTTTCTTT	CASSEQEMNTEAFF
once	TRBV4-3	.	TRBJ2-2	TGCGCCAGCAGCCAAGAAGTCCGAGGGTCGAACACCGGGGAGCTGTTTTTT	CASSQEVRGSNTGELFF
.	TRBV19	.	TRBJ2-1	TGTGCCAGTAGCAGCCTCTGGGGGGGGCGCTACAATGAGCAGTTCTTC	CASSSLWGGRYNEQFF
.	TRBV5-1	.	TRBJ2-7	TGCGCCAGCAGCCCTAGTCCTCAGAGGGACGAGCAGTACTTC	CASSPSPQRDEQYF
.	TRBV25-1	.	TRBJ2-7	TGTGCCAGCAGTGTGACGGGGACCTACGAGCAGTACTTC	CASSVTGTYEQYF
.	TRBV4-3	TRBD1	TRBJ1-3	TGCGCCAGCAGCCAAGAGGGTAGCAGGGGGGATCTGAGAAACACCATATATTTT	CASSQEGSRGDLRNTIYF
.	TRBV18	TRBD1	TRBJ2-7	TGTGCCAGCTCAGAAGGGACAGGGCACTACGAGCAGTACTTC	CASSEGTGHYEQYF
.	TRBV12-5	TRBD2	TRBJ2-2	TGTGCTAGTGGTTCCCTATTAGCGGGGGCTACCGGGGAGCTGTTTTTT	CASGSLLAGATGELFF
few	TRBV2	.	TRBJ1-1	TGTGCCAGCAAAGACAGGATGAACACTGAAGCTTTCTTT	CASKDRMNTEAFF
.	TRBV5-1	.	TRBJ2-7	TGCGCCAGCAGCCTCGGACAGCCCTTGGGGGAGCAGTACTTC	CASSLGQPLGEQYF
once	TRBV18	TRBD1	TRBJ1-6	TGTGCCAGCTCAACTGGGACAGATAATTCACCCCTCCACTTT	CASSTGTDNSPLHF
.	TRBV11-2	.	TRBJ2-2	TGTGCCAGCAGCTTAGGGCAGGGGAAAGGGACCGGGGAGCTGTTTTTT	CASSLGQGKGTGELFF
.	TRBV14	.	TRBJ1-1	TGTGCCAGCAGCCAGATTCGACAGAACACTGAAGCTTTCTTT	CASSQIRQNTEAFF
.	TRBV27	TRBD1	TRBJ1-1	TGTGCCAGCAGTTCGCCGGGACAGGGGGCGAATTGGAACACTGAAGCTTTCTTT	CASSSPGQGANWNTEAFF
.	TRBV13	TRBD1	TRBJ2-2	TGTGCCAGCAGCCTGGGACAGGGCAAGACCGGGGAGCTGTTTTTT	CASSLGQGKTGELFF
.	TRBV7-2	TRBD1	TRBJ2-1	TGTGCCAGCAGCTTATACACAGGGGGCGGTTATAATGAGCAGTTCTTC	CASSLYTGGGYNEQFF
once	TRBV18	TRBD1	TRBJ1-3	TGTGCCAGCTCACCAGGGACAGCCGACTCTGGAAACACCATATATTTT	CASSPGTADSGNTIYF
.	TRBV4-3	TRBD2	TRBJ2-3	TGCGCCAGCAGCCAAGGCCTAGCGGGGGGGGAAGATACGCAGTATTTT	CASSQGLAGGEDTQYF
.	TRBV5-1	.	TRBJ1-4	TGCGCCAGCAGCTTGATCCCGTCAACTAATGAAAAACTGTTTTTT	CASSLIPSTNEKLFF
.	TRBV19	TRBD1	TRBJ1-4	TGTGCCAGTAGTAAACAGGGGCCTAATGAAAAACTGTTTTTT	CASSKQGPNEKLFF
few	TRBV28	.	TRBJ1-2	TGTGCCAGCAGTCGGGTTTATGGCTACACCTTC	CASSRVYGYTF
.	TRBV2	.	TRBJ2-1	TGTGCCAGCAGTGAGGACTGGGGGGATGAGCAGTTCTTC	CASSEDWGDEQFF
.	TRBV20-1	.	TRBJ1-2	TGCTGGGTGGGTGGGGAGGAGGGCTACACCTTC	CWVGGEEGYTF
few	TRBV11-2	.	TRBJ1-1	TGTGCCAGCAGCTTAAAACAGCCGTCACAGGGCACTGAAGCTTTCTTT	CASSLKQPSQGTEAFF
once	TRBV4-1	TRBD2	TRBJ2-1	TGCGCCAGCAGCCAAGGGGCTAGCGGGGGATTCAATGAGCAGTTCTTC	CASSQGASGGFNEQFF
.	TRBV30	.	TRBJ2-2	TGTGCCTGGACCCTCCGCGGGGTCACCGGGGAGCTGTTTTTT	CAWTLRGVTGELFF
.	TRBV3-1/TRBV3-2	.	TRBJ1-6	TGTGCCAGCAGCCAAACAGGGTACGCCGCTTCACCCCTCCACTTT	CASSQTGYAASPLHF